Following are 10 T cell receptor beta chains from one sample sequenced in a study of cytomegalovirus exposure and HLA in healthy donors listed by TCRdb under 2017. Library method: the immunoSEQ multiplex PCR assay. As stored in TCRdb, this immuneACCESS dataset retains in-frame rearrangements with V and J assigned. A fraction of the clones does not appear; measured against another copy, unresolved V genes explain less than half of the discrepancy, and the remainder lacks a known reason. The sample yields tens of thousands of clones; roughly 93% were counted once. The ten biggest clones cover about 3.8% of the sample. Sequences were obtained from PBMCs. Source of these receptors: a woman aged 30 to 39 in good health and CMV-seronegative.

This clone was detected only a few times. V gene TRBV19 combines with J gene TRBJ1-2; 8 bases are shared with TRBD1. This CDR3 has 14 amino acids. The germline V gene encodes CDR1 LNHDA and CDR2 SQIVND (reference sequence). With V trimmed by 6 bases and J by 8 bases, 11 bases remained unmatched. The CDR3 DNA follows: TGTGCCAGTAGAAAGGTCCCGGGACAGGACGGCTACACCTTC. This sequence encodes CASRKVPGQDGYTF.

This chain connects TRBV19 to TRBJ1-2; 7 bases fit TRBD1. V shed 3 bases and J 4 bases; nucleotides not matched to a gene: 2. This CDR3 is built from 13 residues. Germline loops: CDR1 LNHDA, CDR2 SQIVND (reference sequence). The CDR3 loop reads CASSMDRRYGYTF. The CDR3 DNA follows: TGTGCCAGTAGTATGGACAGGCGCTATGGCTACACCTTC.

As DNA, the CDR3 is TGCGCCAGCTACGGGACTAGCGGCTCCTACAATGAGCAGTTCTTC. This codes for CASYGTSGSYNEQFF. The chain couples TRBV5-1 to TRBJ2-1; 11 bases map to TRBD2. Per the germline V gene, CDR1 is SGHRS and CDR2 is YFSETQ. This CDR3 region has 15 residues. Losses at the gene ends were 7 bases for V and 0 bases for J; bases not matched to a gene: 3.

The chain carries TRBV4-1 and TRBJ1-4; D unclear. CDR3 length: 15 residues. Per the germline V gene, CDR1 is MGHRA and CDR2 is YSYEKL. Trimming left V 1 base short and J 0 bases short, with 6 bases between. CDR3 residues: CASSQVPPTNEKLFF. As DNA, the CDR3 is TGCGCCAGCAGCCAAGTCCCTCCAACTAATGAAAAACTGTTTTTT.

This clone has only a few counts. The gene calls are TRBV19 and TRBJ1-4, with a tentative D call TRBD1 (5 bases). The V end lost 8 bases, the J end lost 4 bases, and 23 bases lay between the germline ends. CDR1 is LNHDA, CDR2 SQIVND, per germline (reference sequence). The CDR3 contains 17 residues. The CDR3 DNA reads TGTGCCAGTGGCAACCCCCTTCTTGGGGGAGGTAATGAAAAACTGTTTTTT. Protein product: CASGNPLLGGGNEKLFF.

This clone occurred a few times. The V and J genes are TRBV4-2 and TRBJ2-7; weak D call: TRBD1 (6 bases). CDR1 LGHNA and CDR2 YNFKEQ come from the germline V gene. V gave up 1 base and J gave up 2 bases, with 9 bases separating them. This CDR3 region has 14 residues. CDR3 protein: CASSQGGQTYEQYF. CDR3 nucleotide sequence: TGTGCCAGCAGCCAAGGAGGACAGACCTACGAGCAGTACTTC.

V is TRBV5-1 and J is TRBJ1-4; maybe TRBD1 (5 bases). Germline lookup yields CDR1 SGHRS and CDR2 YFSETQ. Trimming took off 0 bases at V and 8 bases at J, with 14 bases between the two ends. CDR3 size: 15 residues. CDR3 region: CASSLAGDGGEKLFF. The CDR3 DNA reads as TGCGCCAGCAGCTTGGCCGGGGACGGGGGAGAAAAACTGTTTTTT. Together with reference TRBV5-1 and TRBJ1-4, the CDR3 gives the full variable domain: KAGVTQTPRYLIKTRGQQVTLSCSPISGHRSVSWYQQTPGQGLQFLFEYFSETQRNKGNFPGRFSGRQFSNSRSEMNVSTLELGDSALYLCASSLAGDGGEKLFFGSGTQLSVL.

This clone is medium-sized (0.01 to 0.1%) within its sample. This chain joins TRBV6-5 and TRBJ1-6; D gene unclear. Trimming stripped 5 bases from V and 9 bases from J, with 14 bases between. CDR1 and CDR2 (germline): MNHEY, SVGAGI. The CDR3 loop spans 14 amino acids. CDR3 protein: CASSDRHTVSPLHF. The CDR3 coding sequence is TGTGCCAGCAGTGACCGACACACTGTTTCACCCCTCCACTTT.

This chain joins TRBV7-8 and TRBJ2-3; 10 nucleotides line up with TRBD2. The CDR3 is 15 amino acids. Looked up from germline, CDR1 is SGHVS and CDR2 is FQNEAQ. The V and J ends lost 5 bases and 6 bases, in that order; junction bases with no gene match: 8. This CDR3 is CASSPRTSGLDTQYF. The CDR3 DNA sequence: TGTGCCAGCAGCCCTCGGACTAGCGGCTTGGATACGCAGTATTTT.

This clone was found once. The chain is built from TRBV4-1 and TRBJ2-1, with TRBD2 identical over 13 bases. After removal of 3 bases from V and 2 bases from J, the junction contained 4 bases not matched to a gene. Germline lookup yields CDR1 MGHRA and CDR2 YSYEKL. The CDR3 contains 17 residues. The CDR3 sequence: CASSQIGTSGTYNEQFF. The CDR3 nucleotides read TGCGCCAGCAGCCAGATTGGGACTAGCGGGACCTACAATGAGCAGTTCTTC.